This TCR beta chain came from a study of response to subunit inactivated influenza vaccine. Study-wide findings and caveats: The authors suggested that few new T cells are recruited per seasonal influenza vaccination.

The germline V gene has CDR1 LGHDT and CDR2 YNNKEL (reference sequence). CDR3 length: 14 residues. The V and J ends lost 2 bases and 2 bases respectively, with 10 bases between them. From the RT-PCR reads, TCRdb called clonotypes with MiXCR, one entry per CDR3 protein. The sample lists almost 600,000 distinct CDR3 sequences; 13% to 15% were seen once. This clonotype was counted a few times. The antigen is unknown. The sequence came from a man in his fifties or sixties who received an inactivated influenza vaccine. Sequencing used PBMCs from blood, obtained 12 days after vaccination. This chain links TRBV3-1 with TRBJ2-7; D gene unclear. In DNA form, the CDR3 reads TGTGCCAGCAGCCAAAGTCTTTTAACCTACGAGCAGTACTTC. It translates to CASSQSLLTYEQYF.